The present T cell receptor (beta chain) was sequenced within a study of cytomegalovirus exposure and HLA in healthy donors. For the study at large: When 300 to 500 donors were genotyped, just over 80% of them were found to fall in the Caucasian-associated ancestry cluster. General observations from the study: Segments of the TCR beta V type were, in most cases, productive about 87% or about 30% of the time in an earlier analysis. CMV serostatus was the sole immune exposure data available. Researchers catalogued over 150 TCR beta chains as cytomegalovirus-associated.

13 Jbeta primers and 60 Vbeta primers were used for the PCR. Produced via immunoSEQ multiplex PCR; TCRdb's table is partial and in-frame only. The data show around 140,000 clones, with about 75% seen just once and about 7% held by the top ten. Note on this clone: The antigen is not known.

Sequences were obtained from PBMCs. The TCR was taken from a man younger than 40 in good health and CMV-seronegative.

In DNA, the CDR3 is TGTGCCAGCAGCCCGGGACTTTCGATCCCGAAAAGCACAGATACGCAGTATTTT. It translates to CASSPGLSIPKSTDTQYF. This chain links TRBV7-2 with TRBJ2-3; tentatively, D is TRBD2 (6 bases). CDR1 and CDR2 (germline): SGHTA, FQGNSA. The CDR3 has 18 residues. With 5 bases removed from V and 0 bases from J, the gap between germline ends came to 21 bases.